These 4 T cell receptor beta chains were sequenced from one sample in a study of blood T cells in healthy people across ages. A second PCR, run for about 7 to 11 cycles, used a sample-barcoded 5' primer plus a J-beta primer mix. TCRdb redid the calling of the 5' RACE reads with MiXCR, one entry per CDR3 protein. The sample yields approximately 1,100,000 distinct CDR3 sequences, around 45% seen once. The specimen sequenced was blood. The receptor source for this set is a woman between 55 and 75 years old in good health.

This clonotype was seen a few times. The chain joins TRBV27 to TRBJ2-5; 10 bases align to TRBD2. The CDR3 is 16 residues long. Per the germline V gene, CDR1 is MNHEY and CDR2 is SMNVEV (reference sequence). V was clipped by 4 bases and J by 0 bases; unmatched bases: 5. DNA of the CDR3: TGTGCCAGCAGTTCGGGCGGGACTAGCGACCAAGAGACCCAGTACTTC. This codes for CASSSGGTSDQETQYF.

The sample holds a few counts of this clonotype. The chain uses TRBV29-1 and TRBJ2-1, with D possibly matching TRBD2 (6 bases). V was trimmed by 6 bases and J by 2 bases, leaving 14 bases between them. CDR3 size: 14 residues. Germline lookup yields CDR1 SQVTM and CDR2 ANQGSEA. For the CDR3, the DNA is TGCAGCGTGGTCCGGGAGTGGCCCTACAATGAGCAGTTCTTC. Amino acid sequence: CSVVREWPYNEQFF.

This clonotype has a handful of counts. This chain joins TRBV5-1 and TRBJ2-1, with 14 bases that match TRBD2. Looked up from germline, CDR1 is SGHRS and CDR2 is YFSETQ. V trimming: 5 bases; J trimming: 10 bases; junction bases outside the gene matches: 5. CDR3 length: 14 amino acids. As DNA, the CDR3 is TGCGCCAGCAGGACTAGCGGGAGGGCGCAGGAGCAGTTCTTC. The encoded protein is CASRTSGRAQEQFF.

This clonotype was detected only a few times. A clone one base away is much larger, so this may be a read error. The gene calls are TRBV15 and TRBJ2-7; D is unclear. Trimming removed 0 bases from V and 7 bases from J, with 13 bases in between. Germline assignment: CDR1 LNHNV and CDR2 YYDKDF (reference sequence). The CDR3 has 14 residues. Here the CDR3 DNA reads TGTGCCACCAGCAGAGATGTGGCTCCCCGGGAGCAGTACTTC. Amino acid sequence: CATSRDVAPREQYF. The full variable domain, its missing parts supplied by reference TRBV15 and TRBJ2-7, is DAMVIQNPRYQVTQFGKPVTLSCSQTLNHNVMYWYQQKSSQAPKLLFHYYDKDFNNEADTPDNFQSRRPNTSFCFLDIRSPGLGDTAMYLCATSRDVAPREQYFGPGTRLTVT.